These 30 T cell receptor beta chains share one sample of origin, sequenced in a study of shared clonotypes between healthy human individuals. The method was immunoSEQ multiplex PCR; TCRdb's version includes in-frame clones alone and lacks a portion of them. The sample lists just over 2,000,000 clones; 85% to 95% were seen once. Source material: naive CD4+ T cells sorted from blood. As to subset: CD45RA+ positively selected. These receptors all come from a man aged 18-30 years in good health.

The genes are TRBV30 and TRBJ1-6, with 7 bases that match TRBD1. Germline V lookup: CDR1 GTSNPN, CDR2 SVGIG (reference sequence). The CDR3 is made up of 12 amino acids. V was clipped by 4 bases and J by 10 bases; unmatched bases: 4. CDR3: CAWTGGLSPLHF. CDR3 in DNA: TGTGCCTGGACAGGGGGATTGTCACCCCTCCACTTT.

This sequence joins TRBV2 and TRBJ2-3; possible D gene TRBD2, 5 bases. The germline CDR1 and CDR2 sequences are SNHLY and FYNNEI. The CDR3 length is 14 residues. V lost 10 bases, J lost 0 bases, and 14 bases lay in between. CDR3 coding DNA: TGTGCCACCCTTAGCGTGCCTAGCACAGATACGCAGTATTTT. The encoded protein is CATLSVPSTDTQYF.

The chain couples TRBV5-6 to TRBJ2-7; D might be TRBD2 (5 bases). Trimming pared 7 bases from V and 0 bases from J, leaving 11 bases between. Germline values: CDR1 SGHDT, CDR2 YYEEEE. This CDR3 spans 13 amino acids. In DNA, the CDR3 is TGTGCCAGCCGAAGAGGGAGCTCCTACGAGCAGTACTTC. Protein sequence: CASRRGSSYEQYF.

This clone was recorded once. The J gene is TRBJ1-1, the V gene TRBV11-2; D not certain. Germline V gene sequence: CDR1 SGHAT, CDR2 FQNNGV. V was trimmed by 0 bases and J by 4 bases, leaving 15 bases between them. The CDR3 extends over 16 amino acids. Here the CDR3 DNA reads TGTGCCAGCAGCTTAGAAGGCAGGCCAACTACCACTGAAGCTTTCTTT. Translation gives CASSLEGRPTTTEAFF.

The rearrangement joins TRBV18 to TRBJ2-7, with 10 nucleotides matching TRBD2. The junction had 6 bases not matched to a gene; V was cut back by 3 bases and J by 4 bases. Germline assignment: CDR1 KGHSH and CDR2 LQKENI. The CDR3 runs 15 residues. The CDR3 sequence is CASSPTSGVMYEQYF. The CDR3, as DNA: TGTGCCAGCTCACCTACTAGCGGGGTGATGTACGAGCAGTACTTC.

The J gene is TRBJ2-7, the V gene TRBV15; D is unclear. The germline V gene has CDR1 LNHNV and CDR2 YYDKDF (reference sequence). The V end lost 4 bases, the J end lost 6 bases, and 10 bases lay between the germline ends. This CDR3 comprises 12 residues. Written as DNA, the CDR3 is TGTGCCACCAGCACGACGGTCTCCGAGCAGTACTTC. It encodes CATSTTVSEQYF.

V and J are TRBV19 and TRBJ2-7; tentative D call: TRBD1 (6 bases). Germline loops: CDR1 LNHDA, CDR2 SQIVND (reference sequence). This CDR3 has 15 amino acids. Trimming left V 4 bases short and J 4 bases short, with 17 bases between. CDR3: CASSRTALSDYEQYF. For the CDR3, the DNA is TGTGCCAGTAGTAGGACAGCATTATCAGATTACGAGCAGTACTTC. The entire variable domain, with the rest obtained from reference TRBV19 and TRBJ2-7, is as follows: DGGITQSPKYLFRKEGQNVTLSCEQNLNHDAMYWYRQDPGQGLRLIYYSQIVNDFQKGDIAEGYSVSREKKESFPLTVTSAQKNPTAFYLCASSRTALSDYEQYFGPGTRLTVT.

Details on this clone: Other DNA sequences in the sample encode the same CDR3. The chain is built from TRBV19 and TRBJ2-1; D gene uncertain. CDR1 is LNHDA, CDR2 SQIVND, per germline (reference sequence). V was shortened by 2 bases and J by 3 bases, with 8 bases between the two germline ends. This CDR3 is 14 amino acids long. CDR3 amino acids: CASSIRELYNEQFF. CDR3 DNA: TGTGCCAGTAGTATACGAGAACTCTACAATGAGCAGTTCTTC.

This chain uses TRBV5-1 with TRBJ2-1; D might be TRBD1 or TRBD2, each matching 8 bases. V lost 3 bases and J 5 bases, leaving 21 bases between the germline ends. Germline CDR1 reads SGHRS; CDR2 reads YFSETQ. The CDR3 has 17 residues. Written as DNA, the CDR3 is TGCGCCAGCAGCTCCGGACAGGGACTAGGCTCTAACAATGAGCAGTTCTTC. Translated, it gives CASSSGQGLGSNNEQFF.

This rearrangement joins TRBV25-1 to TRBJ2-7; a weak D match, TRBD1 (6 bases). Trimming shortened V by 8 bases and J by 1 base, and 21 bases separated the two germline ends. The CDR3 spans 16 residues. Germline V lookup: CDR1 MGHDK, CDR2 SYGVNS. CDR3 in DNA: TGTGCCAGCTCTCCCTTAGGGGGTTTAAGGTCCTACGAGCAGTACTTC. The encoded protein is CASSPLGGLRSYEQYF.

The genes are TRBV2 and TRBJ2-5; no clear D gene. CDR3 size: 12 residues. Between the trimmed V and J ends, which lost 0 bases and 8 bases, there was a span of 7 bases. CDR1 and CDR2 (germline): SNHLY, FYNNEI. CDR3 region: CASSEAGNTQYF. CDR3 nucleotide sequence: TGTGCCAGCAGTGAAGCGGGAAACACCCAGTACTTC. Full variable domain (outside the CDR3, taken from reference TRBV2 and TRBJ2-5): EPEVTQTPSHQVTQMGQEVILRCVPISNHLYFYWYRQILGQKVEFLVSFYNNEISEKSEIFDDQFSVERPDGSNFTLKIRSTKLEDSAMYFCASSEAGNTQYFGPGTRLLVL.

V gene TRBV6-5 combines with J gene TRBJ1-6; no definite D call. The CDR3 covers 14 residues. Germline CDR1 reads MNHEY; CDR2 reads SVGAGI. Trimming removed 2 bases from V and 7 bases from J, with 9 bases in between. Written as DNA, the CDR3 is TGTGCCAGCAGTTACGTGGGAACGAATTCACCCCTCCACTTT. The encoded protein is CASSYVGTNSPLHF.

This chain uses TRBV28 with TRBJ2-7; TRBD1 agrees at 7 bases. CDR3 length: 14 residues. The V and J ends lost 7 bases and 4 bases, in that order; junction bases with no gene match: 10. Germline assignment: CDR1 MDHEN and CDR2 SYDVKM. The CDR3 DNA follows: TGTGCCAGCACCCCAGGGGGAAAGTTTTACGAGCAGTACTTC. Translated, it gives CASTPGGKFYEQYF.

The CDR3 loop reads CASSLASGADNSPLHF. CDR3 nucleotide sequence: TGTGCCAGCAGCTTAGCGTCGGGGGCCGATAATTCACCCCTCCACTTT. The chain joins TRBV11-1 to TRBJ1-6; possibly TRBD1 for D (6 bases). CDR3 length: 16 amino acids. Looked up from germline, CDR1 is SGHAT and CDR2 is FQDESV (reference sequence). Trimming removed 0 bases at V and 5 bases at J, with 11 bases between.

The chain uses TRBV15 and TRBJ2-5; 7 bases align to TRBD1. Looked up from germline, CDR1 is LNHNV and CDR2 is YYDKDF (reference sequence). This CDR3 has 15 residues. V dropped 0 bases and J dropped 5; count of bases not matched to a gene: 6. The CDR3 region is CATSRDRGLMETQYF. The DNA of the CDR3 is TGTGCCACCAGCAGAGATAGGGGGCTAATGGAGACCCAGTACTTC. Together with reference TRBV15 and TRBJ2-5, the CDR3 gives the full variable domain: DAMVIQNPRYQVTQFGKPVTLSCSQTLNHNVMYWYQQKSSQAPKLLFHYYDKDFNNEADTPDNFQSRRPNTSFCFLDIRSPGLGDTAMYLCATSRDRGLMETQYFGPGTRLLVL.

Concerning this clone: This sample includes further DNA sequences coding for the same CDR3. The J gene is TRBJ2-3, the V gene TRBV6-1; D uncertain. This CDR3 is built from 12 residues. The V gene's germline CDR1 is MNHNS and CDR2 SASEGT. Trimming pared 6 bases from V and 2 bases from J, leaving 6 bases between. CDR3: CASRETTDTQYF. The CDR3 nucleotides are TGTGCCAGCAGAGAGACCACAGATACGCAGTATTTT.

The V gene is TRBV4-3, the J gene TRBJ2-3; 8 bases are shared with TRBD1. Losses at the gene ends were 3 bases for V and 5 bases for J; bases not matched to a gene: 10. The length of the CDR3 is 16 residues. Germline V gene lookup returns CDR1 LGHNA and CDR2 YSLEER. Written as DNA, the CDR3 is TGCGCCAGCAGCCATGAGACAGGGGTAGGTCAAGATACGCAGTATTTT. This codes for CASSHETGVGQDTQYF.

Concerning this clone itself: The same CDR3 arises from other DNA sequences in this sample as well. The chain joins TRBV5-1 to TRBJ1-2, with TRBD1 matching over 7 bases. Germline trimming cut 3 bases from V and 3 bases from J; bases unmatched to any gene: 5. The CDR3 sequence is 14 residues long. The V gene's germline CDR1 is SGHRS and CDR2 YFSETQ. CDR3 nucleotide sequence: TGCGCCAGCAGCTCCTTAACAGGGGACTATGGCTACACCTTC. Its protein is CASSSLTGDYGYTF.

On this clone itself: It may be a read error: a sequence one base away is much more abundant. The same CDR3 arises from other DNA sequences in this sample as well. The CDR3 coding sequence is TGCGCCAGCAGCTTGGGAGGGGGGAACTCCTACGAGCAGTACTTC. Translation gives CASSLGGGNSYEQYF. The chain joins TRBV5-1 to TRBJ2-7, with D possibly called TRBD1 or TRBD2 (6 bases each). Germline loops: CDR1 SGHRS, CDR2 YFSETQ. Between the trimmed V and J ends, which lost 0 bases and 0 bases, there was a span of 10 bases. This CDR3 comprises 15 residues.

This chain connects TRBV10-3 to TRBJ2-1; a weak D match, TRBD1 (6 bases). Germline V lookup: CDR1 ENHRY, CDR2 SYGVKD. CDR3 size: 17 residues. V lost 2 bases and J lost 9, with 23 bases in between. The CDR3 reads CAISERAAGVLISEQFF. In DNA, the CDR3 is TGTGCCATCAGTGAGCGCGCTGCAGGGGTCTTGATCAGTGAGCAGTTCTTC.

Remarks on this clone: At one of its ends the junction is not consistent with the germline gene, which may arise from a read error. V usage is TRBV2 and J usage is TRBJ2-3; 9 bases are a match to TRBD2. Germline V gene lookup returns CDR1 SNHLY and CDR2 FYNNEI. The CDR3 contains 15 residues. The CDR3 DNA follows: TGTGCCAGCGGTGAGCGGGGGGTAAGCACAGATACGCAGTATTTT. Protein sequence: CASGERGVSTDTQYF.

V and J are TRBV7-9 and TRBJ2-1; 8 bases align to TRBD2. V dropped 1 base and J dropped 7; count of bases not matched to a gene: 12. CDR1 and CDR2 (germline): SEHNR, FQNEAQ (reference sequence). This CDR3 spans 17 amino acids. This CDR3 is CASSLVIKRESDNEQFF. DNA for the CDR3: TGTGCCAGCAGCTTAGTTATTAAGCGGGAGTCTGATAATGAGCAGTTCTTC.

This rearrangement joins TRBV18 to TRBJ2-7, with TRBD1 matching over 7 bases. The germline CDR1 and CDR2 sequences are KGHSH and LQKENI. V shed 2 bases and J 6 bases; nucleotides not matched to a gene: 1. The CDR3 is 12 residues long. The CDR3 protein is CASSPRGREQYF. The CDR3 DNA reads TGTGCCAGCTCACCAAGGGGGCGCGAGCAGTACTTC.

Comments on this clone: This may be a read error: a much more frequent sequence differs by one nucleotide. This sample includes further DNA sequences coding for the same CDR3. The V gene is TRBV18, the J gene TRBJ2-3; D unresolved. Trimming pared 3 bases from V and 0 bases from J, leaving 4 bases between. Germline loops: CDR1 KGHSH, CDR2 LQKENI. This CDR3 is built from 13 residues. The CDR3 spells CASSPPSTDTQYF. In DNA, the CDR3 is TGTGCCAGCTCACCCCCGAGCACAGATACGCAGTATTTT.

This chain connects TRBV9 to TRBJ2-7, with a possible D match to TRBD2 (6 bases). Germline assignment: CDR1 SGDLS and CDR2 YYNGEE. Trimming removed 2 bases from V and 4 bases from J, with 10 bases in between. The CDR3 is 13 amino acids. For the CDR3, the DNA is TGTGCCAGCAGCGTCCGACTAGGTTACGAGCAGTACTTC. Encoded protein: CASSVRLGYEQYF.

The chain uses TRBV5-6 and TRBJ2-5; TRBD1 is a possible D gene (5 bases). Germline CDR1 and CDR2: SGHDT and YYEEEE. The CDR3 covers 15 residues. Trimming stripped 1 base from V and 5 bases from J, with 15 bases between. CDR3 sequence reads: CASSLRQGSRETQYF. In DNA form, the CDR3 reads TGTGCCAGCAGCTTGAGGCAGGGAAGTCGGGAGACCCAGTACTTC.

V usage is TRBV19 and J usage is TRBJ1-6; 7 bases fit TRBD1. Germline assignment: CDR1 LNHDA and CDR2 SQIVND (reference sequence). This CDR3 contains 13 residues. V was pared by 8 bases and J by 6 bases, with 4 bases of the junction left unmatched. The CDR3 DNA follows: TGTGCCAGTTCGGGACAGTTTAATTCACCCCTCCACTTT. As protein: CASSGQFNSPLHF. Full variable domain (outside the CDR3, taken from reference TRBV19 and TRBJ1-6): DGGITQSPKYLFRKEGQNVTLSCEQNLNHDAMYWYRQDPGQGLRLIYYSQIVNDFQKGDIAEGYSVSREKKESFPLTVTSAQKNPTAFYLCASSGQFNSPLHFGNGTRLTVT.

As to this clone: Other DNA sequences in this sample translate to the same CDR3. The rearrangement links TRBV6-5 to TRBJ2-1; D is unclear. There are 12 residues in the CDR3. Germline-derived CDR1 and CDR2 are MNHEY and SVGAGI. Trimming took 6 bases from V and 6 from J, leaving 9 bases between them. The CDR3 sequence: CASSRLGNEQFF. Here the CDR3 DNA reads TGTGCCAGCAGCCGCCTAGGCAATGAGCAGTTCTTC.

The chain joins TRBV30 to TRBJ2-1, with D unclear. Looked up from germline, CDR1 is GTSNPN and CDR2 is SVGIG (reference sequence). This CDR3 has 12 amino acids. Trimming removed 2 bases from V and 4 bases from J, with 6 bases in between. As DNA, the CDR3 is TGTGCCTGGAGTAGAGCGTACAATGAGCAGTTCTTC. It translates to CAWSRAYNEQFF. The entire variable domain, with the rest obtained from reference TRBV30 and TRBJ2-1, is as follows: SQTIHQWPATLVQPVGSPLSLECTVEGTSNPNLYWYRQAAGRGLQLLFYSVGIGQISSEVPQNLSASRPQDRQFILSSKKLLLSDSGFYLCAWSRAYNEQFFGPGTRLTVL.

The V call is TRBV6-1, the J call TRBJ2-3; 10 nucleotides line up with TRBD2. Per germline, CDR1 MNHNS and CDR2 SASEGT. The V and J ends lost 11 bases and 10 bases, in that order; junction bases with no gene match: 12. This CDR3 contains 13 residues. The CDR3 nucleotides are TGTGCCGGTGGACTAGCGGAATCAAGCGCGCAGTATTTT. This encodes CAGGLAESSAQYF.